This T cell receptor (beta chain) appears in the sequencing data of a study of molecular identifiers for immune sequencing clone quantification. Study findings and constraints: It was shown that clones above 20 RNA copies held over 97% of effector molecules, but under 1% in naive cells.

This clonotype was counted between two and nine times. Its antigen is currently unknown. TCR libraries were built in bulk with a published protocol and specific TCR primers. TCRdb redid the calling of the PCR reads with MiXCR, one entry per CDR3 protein. Among 490,000 or so distinct CDR3 sequences listed, about a fifth were seen once. With 10%, 30% or 50% of RNA, about 20,000 to 1,100,000 naive CD8 T cells were sequenced. Sorting captured naive CD8 T cells as CD8+CD4-CCR7+CD45RA+. V lost 6 bases and J lost 0; bases outside the gene matches: 8. The length of the CDR3 is 18 residues. The germline V gene encodes CDR1 MNHEY and CDR2 SMNVEV (reference sequence).

The sequencing sample was made of naive CD8+ T cells from blood, with Jurkat cell RNA spiked in. Indicated subset: FACS-sorted CD8+CD4-CCR7+CD45RA+ naive T cells. The chain joins TRBV27 to TRBJ2-3; 14 bases map to TRBD2. This receptor was identified in a human donor in good health. Some libraries in this study had Jurkat cell RNA spiked in. CDR3 sequence: CASSSGTSGSWSTDTQYF. The CDR3 nucleotides read TGTGCCAGCAGCTCCGGGACTAGCGGGAGTTGGAGCACAGATACGCAGTATTTT.